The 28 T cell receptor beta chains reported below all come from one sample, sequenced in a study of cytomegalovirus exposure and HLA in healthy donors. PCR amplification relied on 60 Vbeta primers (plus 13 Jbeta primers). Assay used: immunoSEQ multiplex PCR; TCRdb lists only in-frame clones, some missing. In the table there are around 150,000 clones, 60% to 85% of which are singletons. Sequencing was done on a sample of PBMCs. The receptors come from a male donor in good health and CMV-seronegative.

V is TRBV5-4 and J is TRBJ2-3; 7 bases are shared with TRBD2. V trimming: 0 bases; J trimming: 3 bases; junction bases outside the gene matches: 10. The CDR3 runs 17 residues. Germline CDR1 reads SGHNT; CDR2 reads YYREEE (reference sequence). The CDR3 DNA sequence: TGTGCCAGCAGCTTGGTGACTGGCGGGGGAGGGACAGATACGCAGTATTTT. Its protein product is CASSLVTGGGGTDTQYF.

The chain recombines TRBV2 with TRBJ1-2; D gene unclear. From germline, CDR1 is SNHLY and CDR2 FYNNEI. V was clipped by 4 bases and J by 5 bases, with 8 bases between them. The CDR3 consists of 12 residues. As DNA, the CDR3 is TGTGCCAGCAGTGCGGTAAATTATGGCTACACCTTC. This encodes CASSAVNYGYTF.

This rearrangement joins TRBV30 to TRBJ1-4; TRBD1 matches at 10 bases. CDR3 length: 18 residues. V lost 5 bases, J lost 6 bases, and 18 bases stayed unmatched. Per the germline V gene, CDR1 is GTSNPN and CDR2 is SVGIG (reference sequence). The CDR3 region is CAWGDDLKRQGAYEKLFF. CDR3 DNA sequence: TGTGCCTGGGGCGACGACCTAAAAAGACAGGGGGCGTATGAAAAACTGTTTTTT.

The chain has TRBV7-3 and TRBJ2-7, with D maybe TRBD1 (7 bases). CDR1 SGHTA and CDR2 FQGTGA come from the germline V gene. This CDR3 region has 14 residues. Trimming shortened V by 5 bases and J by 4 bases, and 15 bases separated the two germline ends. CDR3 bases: TGTGCCAGCAGCCAGGACCAGGGGGGATACGAGCAGTACTTC. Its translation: CASSQDQGGYEQYF.

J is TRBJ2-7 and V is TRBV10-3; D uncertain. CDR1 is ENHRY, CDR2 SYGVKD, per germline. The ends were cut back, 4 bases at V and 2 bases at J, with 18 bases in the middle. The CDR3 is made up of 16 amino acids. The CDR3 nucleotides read TGTGCCATCAGTGGGCTGTCTGGGCCGGCCGCCTACGAGCAGTACTTC. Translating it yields CAISGLSGPAAYEQYF.

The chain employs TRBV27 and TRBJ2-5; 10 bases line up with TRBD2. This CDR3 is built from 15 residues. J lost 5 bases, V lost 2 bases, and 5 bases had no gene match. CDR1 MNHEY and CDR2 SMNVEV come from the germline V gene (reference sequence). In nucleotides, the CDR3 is TGTGCCAGCAGTTTAGGAGCGGGGGGGCTGGAGACCCAGTACTTC. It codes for CASSLGAGGLETQYF.

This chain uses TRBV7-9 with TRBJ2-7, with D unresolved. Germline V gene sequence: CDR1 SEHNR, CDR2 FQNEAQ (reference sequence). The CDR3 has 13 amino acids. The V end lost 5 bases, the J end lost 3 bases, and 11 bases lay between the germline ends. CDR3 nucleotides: TGTGCCAGCAGCAAATGGGCCATCTACGAGCAGTACTTC. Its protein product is CASSKWAIYEQYF. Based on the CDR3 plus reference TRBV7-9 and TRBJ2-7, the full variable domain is DTGVSQNPRHKITKRGQNVTFRCDPISEHNRLYWYRQTLGQGPEFLTYFQNEAQLEKSRLLSDRFSAERPKGSFSTLEIQRTEQGDSAMYLCASSKWAIYEQYFGPGTRLTVT.

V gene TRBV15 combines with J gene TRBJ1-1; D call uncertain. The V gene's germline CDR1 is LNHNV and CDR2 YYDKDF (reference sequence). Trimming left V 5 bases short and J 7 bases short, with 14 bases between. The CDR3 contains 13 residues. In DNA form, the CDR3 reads TGTGCCACCAGCCTAAGGACGGGAGATGAAGCTTTCTTT. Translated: CATSLRTGDEAFF.

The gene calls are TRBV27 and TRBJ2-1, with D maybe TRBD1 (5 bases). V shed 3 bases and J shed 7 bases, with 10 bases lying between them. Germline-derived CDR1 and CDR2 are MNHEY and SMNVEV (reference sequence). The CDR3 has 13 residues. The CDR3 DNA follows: TGTGCCAGCAGTTTTTCAGGGTTGAATGAGCAGTTCTTC. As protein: CASSFSGLNEQFF.

The CDR3: CASSPWDRGGYTF. The CDR3 DNA reads as TGTGCCAGCAGCCCCTGGGACAGGGGCGGCTACACCTTC. This chain joins TRBV7-9 and TRBJ1-2; 10 positions agree with TRBD1. The V segment lost 5 bases and the J segment 8 bases; nucleotides outside the gene matches: 5. The CDR3 runs to 13 residues. CDR1 and CDR2 from the germline V gene are SEHNR and FQNEAQ (reference sequence). The full variable domain, completed using reference TRBV7-9 and TRBJ1-2, is DTGVSQNPRHKITKRGQNVTFRCDPISEHNRLYWYRQTLGQGPEFLTYFQNEAQLEKSRLLSDRFSAERPKGSFSTLEIQRTEQGDSAMYLCASSPWDRGGYTFGSGTRLTVV.

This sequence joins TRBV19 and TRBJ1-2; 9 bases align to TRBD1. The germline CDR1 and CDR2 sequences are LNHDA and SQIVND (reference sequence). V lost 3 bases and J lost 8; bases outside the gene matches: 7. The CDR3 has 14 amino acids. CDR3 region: CASSINRGLTGYTF. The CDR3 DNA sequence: TGTGCCAGTAGTATCAACAGGGGGCTCACCGGCTACACCTTC.

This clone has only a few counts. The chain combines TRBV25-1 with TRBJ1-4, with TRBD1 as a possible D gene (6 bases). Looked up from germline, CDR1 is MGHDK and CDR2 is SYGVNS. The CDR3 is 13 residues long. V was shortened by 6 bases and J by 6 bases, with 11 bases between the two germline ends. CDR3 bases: TGTGCCAGCAGCTACAGGGTTCATGAAAAACTGTTTTTT. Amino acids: CASSYRVHEKLFF.

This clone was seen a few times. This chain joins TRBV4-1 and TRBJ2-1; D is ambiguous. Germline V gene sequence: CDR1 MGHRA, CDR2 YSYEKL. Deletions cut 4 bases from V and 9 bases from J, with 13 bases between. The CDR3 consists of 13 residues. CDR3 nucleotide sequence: TGCGCCAGCAGCCGCCCCCGGAGTGGTGAGCAGTTCTTC. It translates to CASSRPRSGEQFF.

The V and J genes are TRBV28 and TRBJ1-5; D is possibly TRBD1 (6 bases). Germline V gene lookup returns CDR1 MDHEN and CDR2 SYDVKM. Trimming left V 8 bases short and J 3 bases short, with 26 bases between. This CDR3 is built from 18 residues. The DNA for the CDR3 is TGTGCCAGCTCAAGGTGGGGGGGCCCCCAGGGGTTCAATCAGCCCCAGCATTTT. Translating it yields CASSRWGGPQGFNQPQHF.

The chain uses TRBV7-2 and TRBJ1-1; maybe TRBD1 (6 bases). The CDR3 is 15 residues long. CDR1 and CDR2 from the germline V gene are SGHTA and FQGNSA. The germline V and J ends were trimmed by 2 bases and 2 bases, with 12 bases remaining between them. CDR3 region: CASSLLTGLNTEAFF. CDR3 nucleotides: TGTGCCAGCAGCTTACTCACAGGGCTAAACACTGAAGCTTTCTTT.

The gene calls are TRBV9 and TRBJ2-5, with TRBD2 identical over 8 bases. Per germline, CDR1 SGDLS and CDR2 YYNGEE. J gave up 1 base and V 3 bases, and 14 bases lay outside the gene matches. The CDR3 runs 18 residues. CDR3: CASSAVPYPTSGQETQYF. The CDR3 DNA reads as TGTGCCAGCAGCGCCGTCCCTTACCCTACTAGCGGCCAAGAGACCCAGTACTTC.

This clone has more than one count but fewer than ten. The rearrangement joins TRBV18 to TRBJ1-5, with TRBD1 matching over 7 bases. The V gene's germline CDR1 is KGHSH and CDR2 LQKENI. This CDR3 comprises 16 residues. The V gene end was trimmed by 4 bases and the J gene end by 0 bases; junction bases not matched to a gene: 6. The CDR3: CASSLGTVSSNQPQHF. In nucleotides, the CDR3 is TGTGCCAGCTCACTCGGGACAGTCTCTAGCAATCAGCCCCAGCATTTT.

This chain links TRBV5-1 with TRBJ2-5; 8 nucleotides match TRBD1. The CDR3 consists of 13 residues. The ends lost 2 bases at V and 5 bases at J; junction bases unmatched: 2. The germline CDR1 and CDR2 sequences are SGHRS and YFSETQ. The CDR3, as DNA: TGCGCCAGCAGCTTCCAGGGGGCGGAGACCCAGTACTTC. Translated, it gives CASSFQGAETQYF.

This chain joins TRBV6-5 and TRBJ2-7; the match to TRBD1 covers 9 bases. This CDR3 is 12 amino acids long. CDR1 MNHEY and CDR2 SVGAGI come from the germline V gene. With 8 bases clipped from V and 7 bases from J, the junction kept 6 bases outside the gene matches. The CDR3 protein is CASHRGLGEQYF. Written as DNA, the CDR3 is TGTGCCAGCCACAGGGGGCTAGGAGAGCAGTACTTC.

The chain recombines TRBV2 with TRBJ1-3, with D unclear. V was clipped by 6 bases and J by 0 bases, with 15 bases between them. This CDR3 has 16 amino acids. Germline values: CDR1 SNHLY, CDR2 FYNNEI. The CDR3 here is CASSELRSLSGNTIYF. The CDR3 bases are TGTGCCAGCAGCGAGCTAAGGAGCCTCTCTGGAAACACCATATATTTT.

DNA of the CDR3: TGTGCCAGCAGCCCCGTCGGCCGTGGAGGCTACAATGAGCAGTTCTTC. Protein product: CASSPVGRGGYNEQFF. V is TRBV9 and J is TRBJ2-1; possible D gene TRBD2, 5 bases. The CDR3 has 16 residues. The V end lost 4 bases, the J end lost 3 bases, and 17 bases lay between the germline ends. The V gene's germline CDR1 is SGDLS and CDR2 YYNGEE. Based on the CDR3 plus reference TRBV9 and TRBJ2-1, the full variable domain is DSGVTQTPKHLITATGQRVTLRCSPRSGDLSVYWYQQSLDQGLQFLIQYYNGEERAKGNILERFSAQQFPDLHSELNLSSLELGDSALYFCASSPVGRGGYNEQFFGPGTRLTVL.

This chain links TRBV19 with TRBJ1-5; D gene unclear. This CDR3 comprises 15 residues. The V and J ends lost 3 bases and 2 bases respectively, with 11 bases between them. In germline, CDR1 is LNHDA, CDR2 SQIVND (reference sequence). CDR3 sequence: CASSIFGQGNQPQHF. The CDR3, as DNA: TGTGCCAGTAGTATTTTTGGGCAGGGCAATCAGCCCCAGCATTTT. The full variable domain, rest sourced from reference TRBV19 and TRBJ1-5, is DGGITQSPKYLFRKEGQNVTLSCEQNLNHDAMYWYRQDPGQGLRLIYYSQIVNDFQKGDIAEGYSVSREKKESFPLTVTSAQKNPTAFYLCASSIFGQGNQPQHFGDGTRLSIL.

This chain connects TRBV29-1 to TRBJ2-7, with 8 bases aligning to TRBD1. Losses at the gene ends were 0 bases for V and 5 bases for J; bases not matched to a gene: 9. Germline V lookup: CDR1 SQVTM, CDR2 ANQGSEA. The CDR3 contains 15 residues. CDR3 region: CSVEDVGTGPDEQYF. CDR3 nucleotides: TGCAGCGTTGAAGATGTCGGGACAGGACCCGACGAGCAGTACTTC.

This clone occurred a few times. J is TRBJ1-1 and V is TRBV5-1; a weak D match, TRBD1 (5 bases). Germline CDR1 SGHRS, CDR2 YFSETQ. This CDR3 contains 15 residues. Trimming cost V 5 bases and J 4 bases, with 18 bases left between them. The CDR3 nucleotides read TGCGCCAGCAGTTTGATGGGGGGGGTACGCACTGAAGCTTTCTTT. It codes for CASSLMGGVRTEAFF.

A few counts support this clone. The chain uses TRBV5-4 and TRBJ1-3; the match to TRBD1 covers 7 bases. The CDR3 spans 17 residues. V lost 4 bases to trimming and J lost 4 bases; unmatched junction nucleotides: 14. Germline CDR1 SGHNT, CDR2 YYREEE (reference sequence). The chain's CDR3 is CASSMGGGLTSGNTIYF. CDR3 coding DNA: TGTGCCAGCAGCATGGGAGGGGGCCTTACTAGCGGAAACACCATATATTTT.

The CDR3 loop is CASSFLRTGTSYEQYF. In DNA form, the CDR3 reads TGTGCCAGCAGTTTTCTACGGACAGGGACTTCCTACGAGCAGTACTTC. The chain links TRBV27 to TRBJ2-7, with TRBD1 matching over 8 bases. The CDR3 extends over 16 amino acids. The V segment lost 3 bases and the J segment 1 base; nucleotides outside the gene matches: 8. Germline-derived CDR1 and CDR2 are MNHEY and SMNVEV (reference sequence).

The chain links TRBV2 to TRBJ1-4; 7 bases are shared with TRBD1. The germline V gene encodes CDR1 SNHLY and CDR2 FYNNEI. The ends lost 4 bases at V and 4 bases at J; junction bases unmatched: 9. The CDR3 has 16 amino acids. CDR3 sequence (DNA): TGTGCCAGCAGTGCCGGGGACAGCCCTTATAATGAAAAACTGTTTTTT. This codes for CASSAGDSPYNEKLFF.

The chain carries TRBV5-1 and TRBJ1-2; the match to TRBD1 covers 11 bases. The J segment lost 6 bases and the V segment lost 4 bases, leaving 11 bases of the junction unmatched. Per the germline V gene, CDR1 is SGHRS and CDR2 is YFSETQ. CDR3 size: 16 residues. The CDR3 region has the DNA TGCGCCAGCAGCCCGGAGGGGACAGGGGGAAGGGATGGCTACACCTTC. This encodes CASSPEGTGGRDGYTF.